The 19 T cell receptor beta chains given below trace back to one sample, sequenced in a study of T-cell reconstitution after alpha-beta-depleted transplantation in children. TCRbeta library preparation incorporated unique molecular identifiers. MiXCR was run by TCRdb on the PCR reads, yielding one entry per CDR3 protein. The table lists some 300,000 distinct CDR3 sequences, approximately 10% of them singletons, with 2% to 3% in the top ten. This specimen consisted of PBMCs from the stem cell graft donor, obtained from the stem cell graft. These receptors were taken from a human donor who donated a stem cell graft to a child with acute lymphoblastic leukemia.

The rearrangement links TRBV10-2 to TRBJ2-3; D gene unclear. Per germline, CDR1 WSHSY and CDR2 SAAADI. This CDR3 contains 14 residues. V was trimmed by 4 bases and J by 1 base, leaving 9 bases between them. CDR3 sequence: CASSGPPGTDTQYF. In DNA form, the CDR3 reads TGCGCCAGCAGTGGGCCACCCGGCACAGATACGCAGTATTTT.

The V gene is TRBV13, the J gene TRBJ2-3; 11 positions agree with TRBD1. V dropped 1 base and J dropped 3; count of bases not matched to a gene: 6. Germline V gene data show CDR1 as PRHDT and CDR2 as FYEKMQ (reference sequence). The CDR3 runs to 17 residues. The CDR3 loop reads CASSLARTGGATDTQYF. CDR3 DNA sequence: TGTGCCAGCAGCTTAGCTCGGACAGGGGGCGCAACAGATACGCAGTATTTT.

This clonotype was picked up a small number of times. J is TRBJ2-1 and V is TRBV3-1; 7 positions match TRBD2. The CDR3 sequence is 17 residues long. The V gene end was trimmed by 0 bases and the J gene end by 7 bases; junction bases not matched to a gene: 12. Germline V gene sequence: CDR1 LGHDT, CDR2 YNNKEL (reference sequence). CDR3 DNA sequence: TGTGCCAGCAGCCAAGAAATTTGGGCAGCGGGGTGGAATGAGCAGTTCTTC. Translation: CASSQEIWAAGWNEQFF.

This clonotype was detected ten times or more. The CDR3 DNA reads as TGTGCCAGCAGCTTTGGGGTATCCTACGAGCAGTACTTC. Amino acid sequence: CASSFGVSYEQYF. The gene calls are TRBV7-2 and TRBJ2-7, with D unresolved. Trimming cost V 3 bases and J 1 base, with 7 bases left between them. The CDR3 sequence is 13 residues long. Germline V gene lookup returns CDR1 SGHTA and CDR2 FQGNSA.

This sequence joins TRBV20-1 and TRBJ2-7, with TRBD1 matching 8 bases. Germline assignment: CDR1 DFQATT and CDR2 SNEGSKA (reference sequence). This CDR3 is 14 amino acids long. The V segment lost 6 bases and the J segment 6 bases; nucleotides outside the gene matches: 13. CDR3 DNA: TGCAGTGCCTGTACCGGGACAGGAGAGCCCGAGCAGTACTTC. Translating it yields CSACTGTGEPEQYF.

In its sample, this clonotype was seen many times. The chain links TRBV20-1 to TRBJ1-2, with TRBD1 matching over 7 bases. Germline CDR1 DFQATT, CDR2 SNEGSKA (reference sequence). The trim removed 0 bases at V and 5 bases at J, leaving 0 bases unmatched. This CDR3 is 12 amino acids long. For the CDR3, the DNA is TGCAGTGCTAGAGAACAGGGGTATGGCTACACCTTC. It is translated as CSAREQGYGYTF.

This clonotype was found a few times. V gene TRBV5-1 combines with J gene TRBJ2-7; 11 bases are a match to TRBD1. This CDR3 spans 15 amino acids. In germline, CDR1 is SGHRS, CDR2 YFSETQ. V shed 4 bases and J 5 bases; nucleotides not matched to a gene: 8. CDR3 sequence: CASSLRTGGINEQYF. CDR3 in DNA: TGCGCCAGCAGCCTAAGGACAGGGGGCATAAACGAGCAGTACTTC.

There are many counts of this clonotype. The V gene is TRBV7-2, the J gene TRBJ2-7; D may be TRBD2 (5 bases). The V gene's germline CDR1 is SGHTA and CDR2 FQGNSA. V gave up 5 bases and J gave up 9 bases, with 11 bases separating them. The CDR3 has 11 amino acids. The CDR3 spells CASSRAEVQYF. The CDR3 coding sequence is TGTGCCAGCAGCCGAGCGGAGGTGCAGTACTTC. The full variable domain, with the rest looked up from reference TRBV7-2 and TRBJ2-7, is GAGVSQSPSNKVTEKGKDVELRCDPISGHTALYWYRQSLGQGLEFLIYFQGNSAPDKSGLPSDRFSAERTGGSVSTLTIQRTQQEDSAVYLCASSRAEVQYFGPGTRLTVT.

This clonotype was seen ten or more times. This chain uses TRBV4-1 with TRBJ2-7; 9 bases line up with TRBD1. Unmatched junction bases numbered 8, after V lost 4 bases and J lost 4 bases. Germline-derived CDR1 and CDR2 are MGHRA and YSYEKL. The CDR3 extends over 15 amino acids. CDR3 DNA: TGCGCCAGCAGCCTTTCCGGGACAGGGCAATACGAGCAGTACTTC. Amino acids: CASSLSGTGQYEQYF.

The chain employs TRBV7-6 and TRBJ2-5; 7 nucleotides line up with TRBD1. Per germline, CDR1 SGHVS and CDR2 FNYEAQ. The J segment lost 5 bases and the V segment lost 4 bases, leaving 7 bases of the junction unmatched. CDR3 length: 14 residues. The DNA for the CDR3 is TGTGCCAGCAGCTCCCCCGACAGGGCTGAGACCCAGTACTTC. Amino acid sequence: CASSSPDRAETQYF.

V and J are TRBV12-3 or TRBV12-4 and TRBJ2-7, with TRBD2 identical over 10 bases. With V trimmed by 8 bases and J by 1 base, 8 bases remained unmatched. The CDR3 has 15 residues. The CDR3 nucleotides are TGTGCCAGCCGGCCGGGACTAGCGCCTTCCTACGAGCAGTACTTC. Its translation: CASRPGLAPSYEQYF.

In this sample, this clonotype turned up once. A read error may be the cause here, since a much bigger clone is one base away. The CDR3, as DNA: TGTGCCAGCAGTTCGGGACTAGTGGGAGTCACAGATACGCAGTATTTT. It codes for CASSSGLVGVTDTQYF. J is TRBJ2-3 and V is TRBV28; 8 bases agree with TRBD2. V lost 4 bases, J lost 2 bases, and 8 bases stayed unmatched. This CDR3 spans 16 amino acids. Germline assignment: CDR1 MDHEN and CDR2 SYDVKM. Variable domain in full (rest from reference TRBV28 and TRBJ2-3): DVKVTQSSRYLVKRTGEKVFLECVQDMDHENMFWYRQDPGLGLRLIYFSYDVKMKEKGDIPEGYSVSREKKERFSLILESASTNQTSMYLCASSSGLVGVTDTQYFGPGTRLTVL.

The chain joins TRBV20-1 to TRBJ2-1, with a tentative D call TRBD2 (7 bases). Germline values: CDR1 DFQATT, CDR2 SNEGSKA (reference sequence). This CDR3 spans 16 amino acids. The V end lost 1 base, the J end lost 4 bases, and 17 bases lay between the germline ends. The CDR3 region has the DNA TGCAGTGCTAGAGTAGGGGGAGGGCCAGTATACAATGAGCAGTTCTTC. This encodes CSARVGGGPVYNEQFF.

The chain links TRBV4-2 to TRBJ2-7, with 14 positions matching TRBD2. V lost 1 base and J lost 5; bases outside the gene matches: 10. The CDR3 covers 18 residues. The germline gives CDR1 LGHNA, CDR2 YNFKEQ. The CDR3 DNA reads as TGTGCCAGCAGCCAAGTACCCACAGGGACTAGCGGGAGAAACGAGCAGTACTTC. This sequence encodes CASSQVPTGTSGRNEQYF.

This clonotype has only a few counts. The CDR3 sequence is CATSRDVTSGNEQFF. The CDR3 bases are TGTGCCACCAGCAGAGATGTGACTAGCGGTAATGAGCAGTTCTTC. J is TRBJ2-1 and V is TRBV15; 9 bases line up with TRBD2. V shed 0 bases, J shed 7 bases, and the junction held 4 bases outside the gene matches. The length of the CDR3 is 15 residues. The germline CDR1 and CDR2 sequences are LNHNV and YYDKDF (reference sequence).

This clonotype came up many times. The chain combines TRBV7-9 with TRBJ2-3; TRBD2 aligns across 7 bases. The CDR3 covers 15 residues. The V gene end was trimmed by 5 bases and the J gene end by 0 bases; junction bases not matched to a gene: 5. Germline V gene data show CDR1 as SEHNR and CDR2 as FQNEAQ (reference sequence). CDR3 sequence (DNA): TGTGCCAGCAGCAGGTCAGCGGGAAGCACAGATACGCAGTATTTT. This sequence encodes CASSRSAGSTDTQYF.

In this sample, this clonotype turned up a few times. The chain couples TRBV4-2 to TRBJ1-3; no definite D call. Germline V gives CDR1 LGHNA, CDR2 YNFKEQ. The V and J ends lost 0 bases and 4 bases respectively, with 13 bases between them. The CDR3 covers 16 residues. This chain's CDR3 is CASSQDRGKTGNTIYF. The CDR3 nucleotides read TGTGCCAGCAGCCAAGATCGTGGGAAAACCGGAAACACCATATATTTT.

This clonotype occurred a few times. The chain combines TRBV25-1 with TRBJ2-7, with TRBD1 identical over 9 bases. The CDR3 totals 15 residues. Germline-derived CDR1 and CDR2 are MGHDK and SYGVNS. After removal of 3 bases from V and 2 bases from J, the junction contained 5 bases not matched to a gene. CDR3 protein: CASSDYRDRAYEQYF. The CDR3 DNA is TGTGCCAGCAGTGACTACCGGGACAGGGCCTACGAGCAGTACTTC.

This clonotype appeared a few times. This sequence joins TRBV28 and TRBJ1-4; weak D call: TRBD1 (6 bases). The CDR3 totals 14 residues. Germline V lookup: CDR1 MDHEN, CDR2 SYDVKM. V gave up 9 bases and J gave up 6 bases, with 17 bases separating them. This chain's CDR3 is CASHRGGGDEKLFF. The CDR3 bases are TGTGCCAGTCACCGAGGGGGGGGTGATGAAAAACTGTTTTTT. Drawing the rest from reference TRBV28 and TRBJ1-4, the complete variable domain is DVKVTQSSRYLVKRTGEKVFLECVQDMDHENMFWYRQDPGLGLRLIYFSYDVKMKEKGDIPEGYSVSREKKERFSLILESASTNQTSMYLCASHRGGGDEKLFFGSGTQLSVL.